In this sample, the clone carrying this T cell receptor beta chain turned up many times. Germline-derived CDR1 and CDR2 are MGHRA and YSYEKL. The V end lost 1 base, the J end lost 4 bases, and 13 bases lay between the germline ends. The CDR3 is made up of 16 amino acids. This sample is part of a study of early T cells in non-severe SARS-CoV-2 infection. Using its own MiXCR run on the 5' RACE reads, TCRdb lists one record per CDR3 protein. Of roughly 40,000 distinct CDR3 sequences in the sample, 4% are singletons; the top ten hold around 2.9%. The clonotype was recovered from an adult who was a healthcare worker with PCR-confirmed SARS-CoV-2 infection or an uninfected control (not recorded which). The sequenced material came from whole blood. The genes are TRBV4-1 and TRBJ2-2; D is perhaps TRBD1 or TRBD2 (6 bases each). The CDR3 is CASSQVGGRTTGELFF. In DNA form, the CDR3 reads TGCGCCAGCAGCCAAGTTGGGGGGCGAACCACCGGGGAGCTGTTTTTT.